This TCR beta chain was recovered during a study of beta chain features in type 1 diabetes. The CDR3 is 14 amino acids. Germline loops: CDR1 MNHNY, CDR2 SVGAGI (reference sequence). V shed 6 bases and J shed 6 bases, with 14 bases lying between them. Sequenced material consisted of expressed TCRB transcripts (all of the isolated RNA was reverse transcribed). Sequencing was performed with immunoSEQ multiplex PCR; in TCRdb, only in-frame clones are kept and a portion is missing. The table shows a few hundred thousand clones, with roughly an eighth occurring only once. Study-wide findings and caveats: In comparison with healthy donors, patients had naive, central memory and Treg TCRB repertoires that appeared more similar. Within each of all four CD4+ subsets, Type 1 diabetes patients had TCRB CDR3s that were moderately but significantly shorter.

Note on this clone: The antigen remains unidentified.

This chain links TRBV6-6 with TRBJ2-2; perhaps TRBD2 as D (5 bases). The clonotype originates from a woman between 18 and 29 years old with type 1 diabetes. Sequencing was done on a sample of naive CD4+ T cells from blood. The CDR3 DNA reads TGTGCCAGCAGCCCCCTCGAAGCGGCCGGGGAGCTGTTTTTT. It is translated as CASSPLEAAGELFF.